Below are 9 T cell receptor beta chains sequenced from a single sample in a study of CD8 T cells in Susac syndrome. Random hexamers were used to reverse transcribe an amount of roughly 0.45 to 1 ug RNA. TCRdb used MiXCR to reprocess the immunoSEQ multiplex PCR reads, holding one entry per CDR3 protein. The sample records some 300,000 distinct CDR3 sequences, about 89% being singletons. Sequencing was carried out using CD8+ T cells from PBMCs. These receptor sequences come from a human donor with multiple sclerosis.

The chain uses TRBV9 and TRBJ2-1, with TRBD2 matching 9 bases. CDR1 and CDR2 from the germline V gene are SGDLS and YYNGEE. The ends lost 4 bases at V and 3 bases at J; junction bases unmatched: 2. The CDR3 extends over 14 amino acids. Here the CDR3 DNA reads TGTGCCAGCAGCCCTAGCGGGAACTACAATGAGCAGTTCTTC. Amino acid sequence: CASSPSGNYNEQFF.

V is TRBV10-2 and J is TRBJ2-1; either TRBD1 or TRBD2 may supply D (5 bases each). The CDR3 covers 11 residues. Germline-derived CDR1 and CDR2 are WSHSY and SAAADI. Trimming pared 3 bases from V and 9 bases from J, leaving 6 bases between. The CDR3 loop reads CASSEGTEQFF. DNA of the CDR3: TGCGCCAGCAGTGAAGGGACTGAGCAGTTCTTC.

CDR3 amino acids: CSARDGRPQETQYF. The CDR3 DNA is TGCAGTGCTAGAGATGGCAGGCCCCAAGAGACCCAGTACTTC. The chain couples TRBV20-1 to TRBJ2-5; D gene uncertain. This CDR3 contains 14 residues. V gave up 0 bases and J gave up 1 base, with 9 bases separating them. Germline V gene sequence: CDR1 DFQATT, CDR2 SNEGSKA (reference sequence).

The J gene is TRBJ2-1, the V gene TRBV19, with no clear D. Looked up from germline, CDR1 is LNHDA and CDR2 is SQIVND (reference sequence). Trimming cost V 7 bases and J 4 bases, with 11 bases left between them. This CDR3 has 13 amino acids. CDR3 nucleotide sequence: TGTGCCAGTAACGCCCCTTCATACAATGAGCAGTTCTTC. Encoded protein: CASNAPSYNEQFF.

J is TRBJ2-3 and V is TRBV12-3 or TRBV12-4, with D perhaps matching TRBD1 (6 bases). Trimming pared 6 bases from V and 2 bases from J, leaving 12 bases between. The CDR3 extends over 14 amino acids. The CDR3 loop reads CASRWTAITDTQYF. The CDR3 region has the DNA TGTGCCAGCAGGTGGACAGCCATCACAGATACGCAGTATTTT.

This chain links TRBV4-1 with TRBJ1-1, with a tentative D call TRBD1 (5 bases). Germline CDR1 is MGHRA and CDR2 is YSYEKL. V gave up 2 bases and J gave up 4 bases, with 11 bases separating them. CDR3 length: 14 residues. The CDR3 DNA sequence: TGCGCCAGCAGCCAACGGGGGTTGGGCACTGAAGCTTTCTTT. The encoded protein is CASSQRGLGTEAFF.

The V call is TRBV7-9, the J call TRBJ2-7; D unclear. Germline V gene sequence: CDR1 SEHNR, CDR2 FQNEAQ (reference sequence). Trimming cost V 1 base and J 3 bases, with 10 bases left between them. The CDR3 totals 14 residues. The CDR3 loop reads CASSLVERNYEQYF. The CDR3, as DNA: TGTGCCAGCAGCTTAGTGGAGAGAAACTACGAGCAGTACTTC.

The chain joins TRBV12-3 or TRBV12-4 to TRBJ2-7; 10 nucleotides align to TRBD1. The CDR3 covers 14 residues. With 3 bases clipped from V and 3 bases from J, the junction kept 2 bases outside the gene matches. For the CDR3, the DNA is TGTGCCAGCAGTTTCGGGACAGGGGACTACGAGCAGTACTTC. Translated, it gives CASSFGTGDYEQYF.

The CDR3 region is CSVNGGRDHGYTF. The CDR3 DNA is TGCAGCGTTAACGGGGGCCGAGACCATGGCTACACCTTC. The chain links TRBV29-1 to TRBJ1-2, with a possible D match to TRBD1 (6 bases). Germline V gene data show CDR1 as SQVTM and CDR2 as ANQGSEA. The V gene lost 5 bases and the J gene lost 6 bases, with 16 bases spanning the gap. The CDR3 runs to 13 residues.